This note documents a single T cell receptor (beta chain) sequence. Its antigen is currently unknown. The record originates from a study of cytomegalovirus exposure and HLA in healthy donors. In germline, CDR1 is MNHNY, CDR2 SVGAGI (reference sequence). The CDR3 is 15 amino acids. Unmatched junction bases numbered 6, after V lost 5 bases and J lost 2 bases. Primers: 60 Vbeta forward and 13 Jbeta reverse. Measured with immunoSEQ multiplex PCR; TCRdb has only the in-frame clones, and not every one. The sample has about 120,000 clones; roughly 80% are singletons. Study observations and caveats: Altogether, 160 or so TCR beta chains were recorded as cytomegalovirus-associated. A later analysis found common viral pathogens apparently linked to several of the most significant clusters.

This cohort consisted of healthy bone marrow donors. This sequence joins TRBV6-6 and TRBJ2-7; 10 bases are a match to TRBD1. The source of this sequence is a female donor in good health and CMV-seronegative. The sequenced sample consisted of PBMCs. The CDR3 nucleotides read TGTGCCAGCAGTAAAGGACAGGGGGGGACCTACGAGCAGTACTTC. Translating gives CASSKGQGGTYEQYF.